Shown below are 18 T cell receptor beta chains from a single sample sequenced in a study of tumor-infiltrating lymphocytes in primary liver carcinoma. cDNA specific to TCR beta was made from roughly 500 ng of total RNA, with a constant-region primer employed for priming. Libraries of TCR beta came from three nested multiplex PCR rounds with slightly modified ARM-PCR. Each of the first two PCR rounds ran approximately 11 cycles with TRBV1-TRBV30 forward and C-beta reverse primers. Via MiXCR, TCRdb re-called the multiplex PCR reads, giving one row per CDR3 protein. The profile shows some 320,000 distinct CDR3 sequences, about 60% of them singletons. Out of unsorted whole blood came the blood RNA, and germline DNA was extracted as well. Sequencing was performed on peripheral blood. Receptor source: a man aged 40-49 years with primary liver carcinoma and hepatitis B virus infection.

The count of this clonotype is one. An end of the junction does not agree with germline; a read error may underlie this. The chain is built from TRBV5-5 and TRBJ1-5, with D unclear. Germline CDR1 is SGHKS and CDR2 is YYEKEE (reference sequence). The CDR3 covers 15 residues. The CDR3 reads CASSFQLDSNQSQHF. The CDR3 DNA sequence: TGTGCCAGCAGCTTTCAGCTTGATAGCAATCAGTCCCAGCATTTT.

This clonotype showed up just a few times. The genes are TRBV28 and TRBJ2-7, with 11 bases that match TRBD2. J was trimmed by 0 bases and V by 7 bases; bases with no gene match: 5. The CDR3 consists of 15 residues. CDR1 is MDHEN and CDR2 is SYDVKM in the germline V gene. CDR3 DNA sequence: TGTGCCAGCACCAGGGGGACTAGCGGCTCCTACGAGCAGTACTTC. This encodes CASTRGTSGSYEQYF.

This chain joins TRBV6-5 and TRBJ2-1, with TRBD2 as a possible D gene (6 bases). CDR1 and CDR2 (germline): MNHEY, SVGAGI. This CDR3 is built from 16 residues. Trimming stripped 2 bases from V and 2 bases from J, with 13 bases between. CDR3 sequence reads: CASSYRTTGTYNEQFF. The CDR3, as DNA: TGTGCCAGCAGTTACCGGACTACCGGGACCTACAATGAGCAGTTCTTC.

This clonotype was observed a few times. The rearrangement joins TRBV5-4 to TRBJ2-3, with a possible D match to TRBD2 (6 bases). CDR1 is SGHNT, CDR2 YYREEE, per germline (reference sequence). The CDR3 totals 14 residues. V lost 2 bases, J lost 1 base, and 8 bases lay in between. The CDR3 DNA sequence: TGTGCCAGCAGCTTAGCGGGCCGCACAGATACGCAGTATTTT. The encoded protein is CASSLAGRTDTQYF.

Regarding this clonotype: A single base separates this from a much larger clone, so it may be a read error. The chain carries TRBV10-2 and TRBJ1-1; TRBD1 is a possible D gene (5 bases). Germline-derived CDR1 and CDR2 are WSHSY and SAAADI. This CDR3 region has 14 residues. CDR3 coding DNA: TGCGCCAGCAATGAGACTCCGGGGGGAACTGAAGCTTTCTTT. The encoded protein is CASNETPGGTEAFF.

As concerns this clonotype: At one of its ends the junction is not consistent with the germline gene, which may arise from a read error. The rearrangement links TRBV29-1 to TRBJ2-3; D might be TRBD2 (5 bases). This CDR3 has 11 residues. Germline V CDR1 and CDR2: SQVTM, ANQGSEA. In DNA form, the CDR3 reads TGCAGCGCTAGCCTGCCCGATACACAGTATTTT. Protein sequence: CSASLPDTQYF.

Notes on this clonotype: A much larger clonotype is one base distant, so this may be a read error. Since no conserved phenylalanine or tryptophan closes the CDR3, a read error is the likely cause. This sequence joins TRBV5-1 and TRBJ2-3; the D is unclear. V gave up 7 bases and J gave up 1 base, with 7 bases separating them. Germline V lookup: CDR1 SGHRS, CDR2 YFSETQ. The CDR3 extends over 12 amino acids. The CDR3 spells CASGEGTDTQYC. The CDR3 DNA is TGCGCCAGCGGTGAGGGCACAGATACGCAGTATTGT.

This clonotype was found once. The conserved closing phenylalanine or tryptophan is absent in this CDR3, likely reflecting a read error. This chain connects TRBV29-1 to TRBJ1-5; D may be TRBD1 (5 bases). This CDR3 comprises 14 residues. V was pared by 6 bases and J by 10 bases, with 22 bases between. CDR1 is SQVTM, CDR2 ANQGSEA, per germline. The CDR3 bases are TGCAGCGTCACCGAAGGACAAACCGGTCAACCCCAGCATTAT. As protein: CSVTEGQTGQPQHY.

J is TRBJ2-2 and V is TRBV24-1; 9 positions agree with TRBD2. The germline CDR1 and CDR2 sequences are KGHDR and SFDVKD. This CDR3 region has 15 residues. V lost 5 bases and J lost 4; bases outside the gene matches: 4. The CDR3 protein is CATSGASGATGELFF. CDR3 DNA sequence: TGTGCCACCAGTGGAGCTAGCGGGGCCACCGGGGAGCTGTTTTTT.

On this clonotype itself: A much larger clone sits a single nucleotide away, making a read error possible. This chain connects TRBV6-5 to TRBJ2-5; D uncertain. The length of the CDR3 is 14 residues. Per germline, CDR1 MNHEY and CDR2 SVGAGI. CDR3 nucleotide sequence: TGTGCCAGCAGTTACTCGAACTTGCCGGAGACCCAGCACTTC. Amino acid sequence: CASSYSNLPETQHF.

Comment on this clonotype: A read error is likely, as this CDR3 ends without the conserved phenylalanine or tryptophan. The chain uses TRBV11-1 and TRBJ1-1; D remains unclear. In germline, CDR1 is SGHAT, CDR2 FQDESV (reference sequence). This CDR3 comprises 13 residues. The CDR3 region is CASSLHLNSEAFV. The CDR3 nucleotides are TGTGCCAGCAGCTTGCATTTGAACTCTGAAGCTTTCGTT.

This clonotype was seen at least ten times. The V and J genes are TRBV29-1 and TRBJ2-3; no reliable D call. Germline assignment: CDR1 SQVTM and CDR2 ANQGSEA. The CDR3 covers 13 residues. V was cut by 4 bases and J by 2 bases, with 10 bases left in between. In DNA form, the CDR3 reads TGCAGCGTTGCTAGGAAAATCACAGATACGCAGTATTTT. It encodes CSVARKITDTQYF.

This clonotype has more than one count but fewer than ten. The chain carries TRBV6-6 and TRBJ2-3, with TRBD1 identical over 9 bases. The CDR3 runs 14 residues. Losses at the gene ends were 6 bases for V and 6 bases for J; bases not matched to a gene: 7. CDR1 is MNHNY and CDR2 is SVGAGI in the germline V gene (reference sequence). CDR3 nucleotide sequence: TGTGCCAGCAGCTCCGGGACAGGGACCGATACGCAGTATTTT. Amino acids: CASSSGTGTDTQYF.

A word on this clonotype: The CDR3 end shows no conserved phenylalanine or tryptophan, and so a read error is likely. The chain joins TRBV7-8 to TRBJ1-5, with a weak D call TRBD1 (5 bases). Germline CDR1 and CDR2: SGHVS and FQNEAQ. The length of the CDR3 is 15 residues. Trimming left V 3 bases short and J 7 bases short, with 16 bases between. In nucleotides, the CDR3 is TGTGCCAGCAGCTTCTTTAGGGACGTTACGCAGCCCCAGCATTTA. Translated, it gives CASSFFRDVTQPQHL.

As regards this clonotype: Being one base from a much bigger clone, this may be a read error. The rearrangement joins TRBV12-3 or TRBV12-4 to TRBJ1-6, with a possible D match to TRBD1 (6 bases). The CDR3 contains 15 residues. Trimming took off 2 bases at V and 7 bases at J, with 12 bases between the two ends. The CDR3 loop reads CASSLSARGNSPLHF. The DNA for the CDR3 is TGTGCCAGCAGTTTATCGGCAAGGGGGAATTCACCCCTCCACTTT.

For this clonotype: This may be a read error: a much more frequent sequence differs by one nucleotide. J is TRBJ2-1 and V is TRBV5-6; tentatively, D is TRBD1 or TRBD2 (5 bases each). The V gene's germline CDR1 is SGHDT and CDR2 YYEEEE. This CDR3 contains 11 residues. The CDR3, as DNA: TGTGCCGGCAGCTTTGAGGGGTCAGAGTTCTTC. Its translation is CAGSFEGSEFF.

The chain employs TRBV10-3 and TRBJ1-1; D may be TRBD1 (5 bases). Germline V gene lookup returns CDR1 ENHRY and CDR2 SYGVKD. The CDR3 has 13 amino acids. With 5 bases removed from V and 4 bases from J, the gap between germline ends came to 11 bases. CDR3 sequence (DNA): TGTGCCATCAGTAAGTGGCAGGGCACTGAAGCTTTCTTT. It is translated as CAISKWQGTEAFF.

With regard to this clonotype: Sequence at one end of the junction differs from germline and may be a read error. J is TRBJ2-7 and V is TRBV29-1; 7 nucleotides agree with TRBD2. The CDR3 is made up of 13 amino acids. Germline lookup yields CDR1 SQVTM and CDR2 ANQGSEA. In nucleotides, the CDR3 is TGTAGCGTTCGATCGAGGGGAGGGCGCGAGCAGTACTTC. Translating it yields CSVRSRGGREQYF.